This is a list of T cell receptor beta chains from one sample in a study of T cell repertoires in cytomegalovirus infection. TCRdb fed the reads into MiXCR, producing one record per CDR3 protein. The sample has hundreds of thousands of distinct CDR3 sequences; 20% to 25% are singletons. Sequenced input: CD8+ T cells from PBMCs. The receptors stem from a human donor in good health (CMV status not recorded). Some clones in this sample may be carry-over from other donors' samples. Both conserved end residues are part of each CDR3. The D gene is left open where the match is weak. The size entry is marked missing in some rows and otherwise reads once, few, many or a size class.

j_call clone_size v_call d_call cdr3_aa cdr3_nt
TRBJ2-2 few TRBV29-1 TRBD1 CSVDPEGATGELFF TGCAGCGTCGACCCAGAGGGGGCCACCGGGGAGCTGTTTTTT
TRBJ2-1 . TRBV6-8 TRBD1 CASQVGRGTYEQFF TGTGCCTCACAGGTGGGCAGGGGGACCTACGAGCAGTTCTTC
TRBJ1-2 . TRBV5-6 . CASSLWGIGADYGYTF TGTGCCAGCAGCTTGTGGGGGATTGGGGCCGACTATGGCTACACCTTC
TRBJ2-7 . TRBV20-1 . CSARDLTGDDYEQYF TGCAGTGCTAGAGATCTGACGGGAGACGACTACGAGCAGTACTTC
TRBJ2-2 . TRBV20-1 . CSAALAGSGELFF TGCAGTGCTGCATTGGCAGGGTCCGGGGAGCTGTTTTTT
TRBJ1-2 many TRBV7-2 TRBD1 CASSLTGVAGYTF TGTGCCAGCAGCCTGACAGGGGTAGCTGGCTACACCTTC
TRBJ1-2 few TRBV7-9 . CASSSVRGLEGYTF TGTGCCAGCAGCTCCGTTAGGGGCTTGGAAGGCTACACCTTC
TRBJ2-1 few TRBV5-5 . CASLGPNEQFF TGTGCCAGCCTTGGACCCAATGAGCAGTTCTTC
TRBJ1-1 . TRBV14 . CASSQEWGANTEAFF TGTGCCAGCAGCCAAGAATGGGGGGCGAACACTGAAGCTTTCTTT
TRBJ2-3 few TRBV7-9 TRBD1 CASTGTGGVDTQYF TGTGCCAGCACCGGGACAGGGGGCGTAGATACGCAGTATTTT
TRBJ1-5 . TRBV19 . CVSSKDQQPQHF TGTGTCAGTAGTAAGGACCAGCAGCCCCAGCATTTT
TRBJ2-6 many TRBV6-6 . CASSYLSGANVLTF TGTGCCAGCAGTTATTTGTCTGGGGCCAACGTCCTGACTTTC
TRBJ2-3 few TRBV18 . CASSPPKQGLFTDTQYF TGTGCCAGCTCACCACCGAAGCAGGGGCTTTTCACAGATACGCAGTATTTT
TRBJ1-1 . TRBV14 TRBD1 CASSHGQGYSNEAFF TGTGCCAGCAGCCACGGACAGGGCTACTCGAATGAAGCTTTCTTT
TRBJ2-5 . TRBV20-1 . CSARSDWRRETQYF TGCAGTGCTAGAAGCGACTGGAGGAGAGAGACCCAGTACTTC
TRBJ2-2 few TRBV28 . CASSLVSGMRNMNTGELFF TGTGCCAGCAGTTTAGTGTCAGGAATGCGTAATATGAACACCGGGGAGCTGTTTTTT
TRBJ1-3 . TRBV28 . CASIPRGSGNTTYF TGTGCCAGCATCCCCAGGGGCTCCGGAAACACCACATATTTT
TRBJ1-3 few TRBV15 TRBD1 CATSPDRGHLGNTIYF TGTGCCACCAGCCCGGACAGGGGGCATCTCGGAAACACCATATATTTT
TRBJ1-2 . TRBV12-3/TRBV12-4 . CASTPGTPAIYGYTF TGTGCCAGCACTCCCGGGACCCCTGCTATCTATGGCTACACCTTC
TRBJ2-1 . TRBV10-1 TRBD1 CASKGQGANEQFF TGCGCCAGCAAAGGACAGGGGGCGAATGAGCAGTTCTTC
TRBJ2-3 many TRBV28 . CASSFLAKSGTDTQYF TGTGCCAGCAGTTTCCTGGCGAAAAGCGGCACAGATACGCAGTATTTT
TRBJ1-2 . TRBV25-1 . CASSGVWEDKYGYTF TGTGCCAGCAGTGGTGTATGGGAAGACAAGTATGGCTACACCTTC
TRBJ2-3 few TRBV6-4 . CASSERGDADTQYF TGTGCCAGCAGTGAAAGAGGGGATGCAGATACGCAGTATTTT
TRBJ1-3 . TRBV6-6 TRBD1 CASSNYRGGNTIYF TGTGCCAGCAGTAATTACAGGGGTGGAAACACCATATATTTT